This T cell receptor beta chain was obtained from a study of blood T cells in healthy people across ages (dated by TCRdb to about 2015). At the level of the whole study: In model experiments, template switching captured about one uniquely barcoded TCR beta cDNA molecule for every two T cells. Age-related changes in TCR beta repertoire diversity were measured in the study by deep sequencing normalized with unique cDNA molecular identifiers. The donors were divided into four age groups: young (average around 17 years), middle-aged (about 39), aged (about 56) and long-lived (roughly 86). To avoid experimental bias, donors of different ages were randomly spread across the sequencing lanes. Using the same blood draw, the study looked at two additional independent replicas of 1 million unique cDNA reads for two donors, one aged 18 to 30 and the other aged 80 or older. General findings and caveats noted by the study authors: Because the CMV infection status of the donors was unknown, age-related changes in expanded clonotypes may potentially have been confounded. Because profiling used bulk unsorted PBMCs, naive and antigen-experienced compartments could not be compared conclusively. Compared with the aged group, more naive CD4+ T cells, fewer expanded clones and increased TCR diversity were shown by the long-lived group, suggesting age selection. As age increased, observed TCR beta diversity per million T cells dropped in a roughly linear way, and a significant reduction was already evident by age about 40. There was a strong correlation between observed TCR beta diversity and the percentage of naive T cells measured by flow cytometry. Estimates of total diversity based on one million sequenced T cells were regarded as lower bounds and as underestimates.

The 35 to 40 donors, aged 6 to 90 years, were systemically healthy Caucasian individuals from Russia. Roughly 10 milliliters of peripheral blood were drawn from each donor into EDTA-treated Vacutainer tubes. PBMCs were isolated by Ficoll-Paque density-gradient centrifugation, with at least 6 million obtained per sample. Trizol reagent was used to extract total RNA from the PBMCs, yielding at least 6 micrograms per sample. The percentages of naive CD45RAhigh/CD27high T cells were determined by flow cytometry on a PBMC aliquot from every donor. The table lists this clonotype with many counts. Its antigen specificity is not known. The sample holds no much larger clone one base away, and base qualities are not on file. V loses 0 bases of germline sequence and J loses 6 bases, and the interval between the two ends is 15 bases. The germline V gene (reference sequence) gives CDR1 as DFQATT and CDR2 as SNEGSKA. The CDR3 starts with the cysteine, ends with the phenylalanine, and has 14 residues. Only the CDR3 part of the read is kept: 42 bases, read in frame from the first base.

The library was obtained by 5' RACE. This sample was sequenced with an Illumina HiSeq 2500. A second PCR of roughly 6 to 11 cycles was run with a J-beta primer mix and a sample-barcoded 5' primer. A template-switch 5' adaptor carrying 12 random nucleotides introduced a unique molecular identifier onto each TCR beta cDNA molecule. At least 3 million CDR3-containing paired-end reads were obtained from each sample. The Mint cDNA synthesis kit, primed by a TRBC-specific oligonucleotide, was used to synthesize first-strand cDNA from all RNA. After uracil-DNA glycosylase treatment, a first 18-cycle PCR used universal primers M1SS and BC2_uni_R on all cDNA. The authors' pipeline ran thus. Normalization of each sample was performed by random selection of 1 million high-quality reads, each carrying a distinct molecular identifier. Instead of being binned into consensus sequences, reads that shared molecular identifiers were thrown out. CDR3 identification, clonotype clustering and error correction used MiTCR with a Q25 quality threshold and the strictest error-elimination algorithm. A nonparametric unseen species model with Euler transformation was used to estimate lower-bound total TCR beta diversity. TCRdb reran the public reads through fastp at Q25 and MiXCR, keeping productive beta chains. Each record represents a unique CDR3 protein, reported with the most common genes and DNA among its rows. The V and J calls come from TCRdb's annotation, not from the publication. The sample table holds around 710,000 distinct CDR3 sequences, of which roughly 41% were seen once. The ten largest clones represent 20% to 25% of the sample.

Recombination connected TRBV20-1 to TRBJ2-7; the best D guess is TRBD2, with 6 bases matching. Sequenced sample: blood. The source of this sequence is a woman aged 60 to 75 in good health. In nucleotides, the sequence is TGCAGTGCTAGAGATCAGGGCGGGAAAGGCGAGCAGTACTTC. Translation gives CSARDQGGKGEQYF.